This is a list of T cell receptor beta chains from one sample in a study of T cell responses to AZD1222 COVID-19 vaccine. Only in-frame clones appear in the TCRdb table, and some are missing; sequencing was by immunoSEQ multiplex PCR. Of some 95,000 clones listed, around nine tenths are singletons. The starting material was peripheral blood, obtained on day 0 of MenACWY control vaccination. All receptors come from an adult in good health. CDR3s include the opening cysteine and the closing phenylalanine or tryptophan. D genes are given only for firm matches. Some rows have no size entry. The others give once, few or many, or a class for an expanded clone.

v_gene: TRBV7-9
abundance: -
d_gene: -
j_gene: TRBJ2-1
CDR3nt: TGTGCCAGCAGCTCGACTGGATCCTACAATGAGCAGTTCTTC
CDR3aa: CASSSTGSYNEQFF

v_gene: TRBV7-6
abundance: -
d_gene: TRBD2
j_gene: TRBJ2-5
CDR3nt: TGTGCCAGCAGCTTCCAAGCGGGGGGGCCGGAGACCCAGTACTTC
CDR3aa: CASSFQAGGPETQYF

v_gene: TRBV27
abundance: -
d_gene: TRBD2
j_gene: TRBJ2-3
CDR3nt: TGTGCCAGCAGGTCTCTGTTCGGGGGGGCTAGTACGCAGTATTTT
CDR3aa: CASRSLFGGASTQYF

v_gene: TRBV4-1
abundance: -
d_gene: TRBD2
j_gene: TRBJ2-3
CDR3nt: TGCGCCAGCAGCCGTACTGGACTAGCGGCCACAGATACGCAGTATTTT
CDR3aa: CASSRTGLAATDTQYF

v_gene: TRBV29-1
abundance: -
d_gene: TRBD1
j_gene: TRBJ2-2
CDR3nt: TGCAGCGGGGACAGCTCGAACACCGGGGAGCTGTTTTTT
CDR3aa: CSGDSSNTGELFF

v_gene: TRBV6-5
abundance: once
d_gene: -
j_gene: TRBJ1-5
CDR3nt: TGTGCCAGCAGCTCAGGGACCGTTAGCAATCAGCCCCAGCATTTT
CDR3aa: CASSSGTVSNQPQHF

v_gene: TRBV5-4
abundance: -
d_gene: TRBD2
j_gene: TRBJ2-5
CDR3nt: TGTGCCAGCAGCTCTCGACTAGCTGGGCAAGAGACCCAGTACTTC
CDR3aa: CASSSRLAGQETQYF

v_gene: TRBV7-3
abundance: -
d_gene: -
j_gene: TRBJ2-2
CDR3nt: TGTGCCAGCAGCTTAACCGGGGGGCAGAACACCGGGGAGCTGTTTTTT
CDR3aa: CASSLTGGQNTGELFF

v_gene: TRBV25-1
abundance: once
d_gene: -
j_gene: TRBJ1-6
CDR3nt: TGTGCCAGCAGACGACAGGTAACGGATTCACCCCTCCACTTT
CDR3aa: CASRRQVTDSPLHF

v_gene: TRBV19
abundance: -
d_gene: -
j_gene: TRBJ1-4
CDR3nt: TGTGCCAGTGGGCCACAAGGTACAACTAATGAAAAACTGTTTTTT
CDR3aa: CASGPQGTTNEKLFF

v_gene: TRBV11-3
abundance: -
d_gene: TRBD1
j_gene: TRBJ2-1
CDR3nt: TGTGCCAGCAGCACCAGCGCCGGGACAGCTATTTCGGAGCAGTTCTTC
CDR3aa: CASSTSAGTAISEQFF

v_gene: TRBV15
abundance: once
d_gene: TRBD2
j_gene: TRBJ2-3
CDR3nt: TGTGCCACCAGCAGAACCCTAGCGGGGGGGACAGATACGCAGTATTTT
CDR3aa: CATSRTLAGGTDTQYF

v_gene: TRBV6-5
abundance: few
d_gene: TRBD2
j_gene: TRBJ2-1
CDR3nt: TGTGCCAGCAGCAGGACTAGCGGGGGGGCCAATGAGCAGTTCTTC
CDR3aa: CASSRTSGGANEQFF

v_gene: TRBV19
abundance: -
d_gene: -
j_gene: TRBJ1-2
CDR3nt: TGTGCCAGTAGTAGCGGGGGGCTCGGCTATGGCTACACCTTC
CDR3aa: CASSSGGLGYGYTF

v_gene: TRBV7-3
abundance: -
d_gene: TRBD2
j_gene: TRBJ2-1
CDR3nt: TGTGCCAGCAGCTTAACTAGCGGGGGTTACAATGAGCAGTTCTTC
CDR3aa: CASSLTSGGYNEQFF

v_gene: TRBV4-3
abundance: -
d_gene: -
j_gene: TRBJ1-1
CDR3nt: TGCGCCAGCAGCCAAGATCGTGGAAGTACTGAAGCTTTCTTT
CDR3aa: CASSQDRGSTEAFF

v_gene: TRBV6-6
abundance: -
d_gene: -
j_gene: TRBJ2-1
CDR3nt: TGTGCCAGCAGTCCCCCGGGGGGCGGCAAAAACAATGAGCAGTTCTTC
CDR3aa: CASSPPGGGKNNEQFF

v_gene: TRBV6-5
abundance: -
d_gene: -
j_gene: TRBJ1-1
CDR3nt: TGTGCCAGCATTAGCCCTATGAACACTGAAACTTTCTTT
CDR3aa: CASISPMNTETFF

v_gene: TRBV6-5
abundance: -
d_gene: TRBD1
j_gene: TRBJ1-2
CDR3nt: TGTGCCAGCAGCAATCCGGGACAGCCCTATGGCTACACCTTC
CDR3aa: CASSNPGQPYGYTF

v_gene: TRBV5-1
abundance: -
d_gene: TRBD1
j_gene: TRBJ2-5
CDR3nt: TGCGCCAGCAGCGAAGGACAGGGCGGTAGGGAGACCCAGTACTTC
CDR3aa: CASSEGQGGRETQYF

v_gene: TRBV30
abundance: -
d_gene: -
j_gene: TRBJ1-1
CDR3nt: TGTGCCTGGAGCGGGACCTTCGAAGCTTTCTTT
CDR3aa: CAWSGTFEAFF

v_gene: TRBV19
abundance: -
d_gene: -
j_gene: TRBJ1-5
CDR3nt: TGTGCCAGTAGTATAGATAACAGGGACTATCAGCCCCAGCATTTT
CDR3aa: CASSIDNRDYQPQHF

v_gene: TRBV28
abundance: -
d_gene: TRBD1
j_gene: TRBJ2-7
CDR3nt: TGTGCCAGCAGGGGACAGGGGGCTTACGAGCAGTACTTC
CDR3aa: CASRGQGAYEQYF

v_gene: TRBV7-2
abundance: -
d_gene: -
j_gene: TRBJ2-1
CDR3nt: TGTGCCAGCAGCTTAGACAGGGGAGGTTGGGATGAGCAGTTCTTC
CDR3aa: CASSLDRGGWDEQFF